One sample yielded the 9 T cell receptor beta chains listed below, sequenced in a study of shared clonotypes between healthy human individuals. Produced via immunoSEQ multiplex PCR; TCRdb's table is partial and in-frame only. Of roughly 700,000 clones in the sample, around 74% are singletons; the top ten hold under 2%. Source material: memory CD4+ T cells sorted from blood. Indicated subset: CD45RA-negative fraction. The receptors were sampled from a woman between 25 and 40 years old in good health.

The gene calls are TRBV11-2 and TRBJ2-2, with unresolved D. The CDR3 spans 14 residues. The V end was cut by 0 bases, the J end by 6 bases, with 8 bases between. In germline, CDR1 is SGHAT, CDR2 FQNNGV. The DNA for the CDR3 is TGTGCCAGCAGCTTAGATCATACGGCCGGGGAGCTGTTTTTT. Amino acids: CASSLDHTAGELFF.

This chain uses TRBV5-4 with TRBJ2-2, with TRBD2 identical over 8 bases. This CDR3 has 17 amino acids. Germline-derived CDR1 and CDR2 are SGHNT and YYREEE (reference sequence). V lost 0 bases, J lost 4 bases, and 8 bases stayed unmatched. CDR3 in amino acids: CASSLEVAGTGTGELFF. The CDR3 DNA follows: TGTGCCAGCAGCTTGGAGGTAGCGGGAACGGGCACCGGGGAGCTGTTTTTT. Using reference TRBV5-4 and TRBJ2-2 for the parts outside the CDR3, the full variable domain is ETGVTQSPTHLIKTRGQQVTLRCSSQSGHNTVSWYQQALGQGPQFIFQYYREEENGRGNFPPRFSGLQFPNYSSELNVNALELDDSALYLCASSLEVAGTGTGELFFGEGSRLTVL.

This rearrangement joins TRBV25-1 to TRBJ2-3; no definite D call. Deletions cut 6 bases from V and 0 bases from J, with 7 bases between. In germline, CDR1 is MGHDK, CDR2 SYGVNS. This CDR3 is 13 amino acids long. CDR3 sequence reads: CASSLLSTDTQYF. Written as DNA, the CDR3 is TGTGCCAGCAGCCTGTTAAGCACAGATACGCAGTATTTT.

The chain carries TRBV6-6 and TRBJ1-2; 7 positions agree with TRBD1. The CDR3 runs 14 residues. CDR1 MNHNY and CDR2 SVGAGI come from the germline V gene (reference sequence). The trim removed 3 bases at V and 4 bases at J, leaving 5 bases unmatched. Here the CDR3 reads CASSYEGARYGYTF. The CDR3 coding sequence is TGTGCCAGCAGTTATGAGGGGGCTCGCTATGGCTACACCTTC.

The V call is TRBV6-6, the J call TRBJ1-1; 10 bases line up with TRBD1. The germline CDR1 and CDR2 sequences are MNHNY and SVGAGI (reference sequence). This CDR3 region has 14 residues. V dropped 7 bases and J dropped 3; count of bases not matched to a gene: 5. DNA of the CDR3: TGTGCCAGCAAGCGACAGGGGGCGGACACTGAAGCTTTCTTT. Translated: CASKRQGADTEAFF.

CDR3: CASRTQGADSSPLHF. The CDR3 DNA is TGTGCCAGCCGAACACAGGGGGCGGACAGTTCACCCCTCCACTTT. This rearrangement joins TRBV6-4 to TRBJ1-6, with TRBD1 identical over 9 bases. Germline V gene lookup returns CDR1 MRHNA and CDR2 SNTAGT. CDR3 length: 15 residues. The V and J ends lost 8 bases and 9 bases, in that order; junction bases with no gene match: 11.

The rearrangement links TRBV7-9 to TRBJ2-5; TRBD2 matches at 8 bases. The J segment lost 5 bases and the V segment lost 5 bases, leaving 7 bases of the junction unmatched. The CDR3 length is 14 residues. CDR1 is SEHNR, CDR2 FQNEAQ, per germline (reference sequence). In nucleotides, the CDR3 is TGTGCCAGCAGCCCCACGGGAGGGAGGGAGACCCAGTACTTC. Its translation is CASSPTGGRETQYF.

This clone was found once. The chain uses TRBV28 and TRBJ2-7; no reliable D call. The germline V gene encodes CDR1 MDHEN and CDR2 SYDVKM. V was cut by 6 bases and J by 3 bases, with 9 bases left in between. This CDR3 contains 12 residues. The CDR3 protein is CASSRIHYEQYF. CDR3 in DNA: TGTGCCAGCAGCCGCATCCACTACGAGCAGTACTTC.

The chain carries TRBV20-1 and TRBJ2-1; 8 bases agree with TRBD2. The CDR3 totals 11 residues. The V gene end was trimmed by 6 bases and the J gene end by 8 bases; junction bases not matched to a gene: 3. Germline CDR1 DFQATT, CDR2 SNEGSKA (reference sequence). The CDR3 nucleotides read TGCAGTGCCGGGAGGGCATATGAGCAGTTCTTC. Its protein product is CSAGRAYEQFF.